A selection of T cell receptor beta chains follows, all from one sample in a study of control samples from healthy donors and cancer patients. Libraries were prepared by immunoSEQ multiplex PCR; TCRdb keeps only in-frame clonotypes and omits some of them. Of roughly 120,000 clones listed, roughly 94% are singletons. Sequenced: blood. These receptors came from a man aged 30 to 39 in good health. The CDR3 runs from the conserved cysteine through the conserved F or W. Each record gives: CDR3 protein, CDR3 DNA, CDR3 length, V gene, J gene, clone size, D gene. A D gene is named only where the DNA matches it firmly. Not all rows give a size; the values are once, few, many and, for expanded clones, a class.

CASSFGQAANYGYTF	TGTGCCAGCAGTTTCGGACAGGCGGCTAACTATGGCTACACCTTC	15	TRBV6-2/TRBV6-3	TRBJ1-2	.	TRBD1
CASSRHQPQHF	TGTGCCAGCAGCCGACATCAGCCCCAGCATTTT	11	TRBV5-6	TRBJ1-5	once	.
CASGLEASTGELFF	TGTGCTAGTGGTTTGGAGGCCTCCACCGGGGAGCTGTTTTTT	14	TRBV12-5	TRBJ2-2	.	.
CASSPNPTTREKLFF	TGCGCCAGCAGCCCAAACCCAACTACGCGTGAAAAACTGTTTTTT	15	TRBV4-1	TRBJ1-4	.	.
CASSQGFANTEAFF	TGCGCCAGCAGCCAAGGGTTTGCTAACACTGAAGCTTTCTTT	14	TRBV4-3	TRBJ1-1	few	.
CASSQEPGRGETQYF	TGCGCCAGCAGCCAAGAGCCCGGCAGGGGGGAGACCCAGTACTTC	15	TRBV4-3	TRBJ2-5	.	TRBD1
CAWSVGRSQETQYF	TGTGCCTGGAGTGTAGGCCGGTCCCAAGAGACCCAGTACTTC	14	TRBV30	TRBJ2-5	.	.
CASSQGTGPGEAFF	TGCGCCAGCAGCCAAGGAACAGGGCCGGGTGAAGCTTTCTTT	14	TRBV4-3	TRBJ1-1	.	.
CASSFPGVLQETQYF	TGTGCCAGCAGCTTCCCGGGGGTATTGCAAGAGACCCAGTACTTC	15	TRBV7-2	TRBJ2-5	.	.
CASSYVGRGELFF	TGTGCCAGCAGTTACGTCGGCCGGGGGGAGCTGTTTTTT	13	TRBV6-2/TRBV6-3	TRBJ2-2	.	.
CASSLAAGAYEQYF	TGTGCCAGCAGCTTAGCGGCAGGGGCTTACGAGCAGTACTTC	14	TRBV11-2	TRBJ2-7	.	.
CASTNLAGGETQYF	TGTGCCAGCACCAACCTAGCGGGGGGGGAGACCCAGTACTTC	14	TRBV6-5	TRBJ2-5	.	TRBD2
CASSGTGNQPQHF	TGTGCCAGCAGCGGGACAGGCAATCAGCCCCAGCATTTT	13	TRBV7-9	TRBJ1-5	.	TRBD1
CASSLLADSGTGPMSKQYF	TGTGCTAGCAGCTTATTAGCCGACTCCGGGACAGGGCCAATGTCCAAGCAGTACTTC	19	TRBV7-7	TRBJ2-7	.	TRBD1
CASLQPDRVYNGYTF	TGTGCCAGCCTCCAACCGGACAGGGTTTACAATGGCTACACCTTC	15	TRBV6-9	TRBJ1-2	once	TRBD1
CASSPTGLGAYEQYF	TGTGCCAGCAGTCCGACAGGTCTTGGGGCCTACGAGCAGTACTTC	15	TRBV6-5	TRBJ2-7	once	.
CASSFLSNQPQHF	TGTGCCAGCAGTTTTCTCAGCAATCAGCCCCAGCATTTT	13	TRBV28	TRBJ1-5	few	.
CASRLSGPGELFF	TGTGCCAGTAGACTATCGGGACCCGGGGAGCTGTTTTTT	13	TRBV19	TRBJ2-2	.	.
CASSLRQKYNEQFF	TGTGCCAGCAGCTTACGACAGAAATACAATGAGCAGTTCTTC	14	TRBV7-2	TRBJ2-1	.	.
CASKTLGLGSTDTQYF	TGTGCCAGCAAAACCCTGGGACTGGGAAGCACAGATACGCAGTATTTT	16	TRBV28	TRBJ2-3	.	.
CASSLSGGSYEQYF	TGTGCCAGCAGTTTATCGGGGGGAAGCTACGAGCAGTACTTC	14	TRBV27	TRBJ2-7	.	.
CASSTTSGGDGELFF	TGTGCCAGCAGCACGACTAGCGGGGGGGACGGGGAGCTGTTTTTT	15	TRBV7-8	TRBJ2-2	.	TRBD2